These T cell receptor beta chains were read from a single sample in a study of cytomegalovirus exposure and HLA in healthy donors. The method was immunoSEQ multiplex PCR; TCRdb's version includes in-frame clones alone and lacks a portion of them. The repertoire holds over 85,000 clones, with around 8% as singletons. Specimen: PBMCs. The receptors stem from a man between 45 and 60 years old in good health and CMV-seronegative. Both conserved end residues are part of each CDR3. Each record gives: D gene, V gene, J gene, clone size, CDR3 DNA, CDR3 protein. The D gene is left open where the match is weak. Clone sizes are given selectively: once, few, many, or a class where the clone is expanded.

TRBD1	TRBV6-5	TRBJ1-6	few	TGTGCCAGCAGGCGACAGGGGATTAATTCACCCCTCCACTTT	CASRRQGINSPLHF
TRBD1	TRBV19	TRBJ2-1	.	TGTGCCAGTAGGGTAGGGACAGAGGGCAATGAGCAGTTCTTC	CASRVGTEGNEQFF
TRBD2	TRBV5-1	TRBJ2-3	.	TGCGCCAGCAGCTTGGCCCTGACTAGCGGAACAGATACGCAGTATTTT	CASSLALTSGTDTQYF
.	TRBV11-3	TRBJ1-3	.	TGTGCCAGCAGCAACGGACTCTCTGGAAACACCATATATTTT	CASSNGLSGNTIYF
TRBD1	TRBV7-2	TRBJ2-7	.	TGTGCCAGCAGCCTCACGACAGGGGGCAATTACGAGCAGTACTTC	CASSLTTGGNYEQYF
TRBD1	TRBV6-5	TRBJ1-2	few	TGTGCCAGCAGGCAACAGGGGAACTATGGCTACACCTTC	CASRQQGNYGYTF
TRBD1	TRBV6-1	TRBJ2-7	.	TGTGCCACTTATCAGACAGGGGGATCCTACGAGCAGTACTTC	CATYQTGGSYEQYF
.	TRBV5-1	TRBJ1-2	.	TGCGCCAGCAGCCCCCAGGGTCGCGGCTACACCTTC	CASSPQGRGYTF
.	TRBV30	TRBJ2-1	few	TGTGCCTGGAGTGCCTCGGGACTCGTTTCCTACAATGAGCAGTTCTTC	CAWSASGLVSYNEQFF
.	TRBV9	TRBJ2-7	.	TGTGCCAGCAGCGTAGTCTCTCAGGGCGAGCAGTACTTC	CASSVVSQGEQYF
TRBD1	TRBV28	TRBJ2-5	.	TGTGCCAGCATCAGTACAGGGGGCGGGGAGACCCAGTACTTC	CASISTGGGETQYF
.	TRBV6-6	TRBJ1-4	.	TGTGCCAGCAGGCGGGATGGGGAACTGTTTTTT	CASRRDGELFF
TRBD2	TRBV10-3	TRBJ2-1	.	TGTGCCATCACCACTAGCGCCTACAATGAGCAGTTCTTC	CAITTSAYNEQFF
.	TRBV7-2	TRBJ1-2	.	TGTGCCAGCAGCTTACGAGGGGGGGGGTCTTATGGCTACACCTTC	CASSLRGGGSYGYTF